This T cell receptor beta chain was identified during a study of cytomegalovirus exposure and HLA in healthy donors. Study summary: Of all 400 or so donors who were genotyped, under 90% belonged to the Caucasian-associated ancestry cluster. Study-wide results and limits: The only immune exposure information that was available was CMV serostatus. Highest at DRB1 and lowest at HLA-C, TCR association rates differed among HLA loci in a later analysis.

With respect to this clone: The antigen remains undetermined.

Primers: 60 Vbeta forward and 13 Jbeta reverse. The repertoire was sequenced with immunoSEQ multiplex PCR; TCRdb's copy has only in-frame clones and lacks some. Here the sample spans about 200,000 clones, more than 75% being singletons. Between the trimmed V and J ends, which lost 5 bases and 3 bases, there was a span of 8 bases. Germline V gene sequence: CDR1 MDHEN, CDR2 SYDVKM. CDR3 size: 12 residues. The chain joins TRBV28 to TRBJ2-7; no reliable D call. This receptor was obtained from a woman between 40 and 55 years old in good health and CMV-seronegative. The source material was PBMCs. The chain's CDR3 is CASSTGYYEQYF. The CDR3 DNA follows: TGTGCCAGCAGTACGGGTTACTACGAGCAGTACTTC.